Described below is a single T cell receptor (beta chain) sequence and its context. The PCR employed 60 Vbeta primers together with 13 Jbeta primers. Here immunoSEQ multiplex PCR was the method, and the copy in TCRdb shows in-frame clones only, minus some. Its table records 90,000 to 130,000 clones. These data are taken from a study of cytomegalovirus exposure and HLA in healthy donors. This CDR3 has 14 residues. V was clipped by 6 bases and J by 1 base, with 12 bases between them. Germline V CDR1 and CDR2: SGHTA, FQGTGA. This chain links TRBV7-3 with TRBJ1-1, with D possibly matching TRBD1 (6 bases). The source material was PBMCs. This TCR was recovered from a man between 35 and 55 years old in good health and CMV-seropositive. CDR3 sequence: CASSYRAENTEAFF. DNA for the CDR3: TGTGCCAGCAGTTACAGGGCGGAGAACACTGAAGCTTTCTTT.